This T cell receptor (beta chain) was captured in a study of cytomegalovirus exposure and HLA in healthy donors. CDR3 length: 14 amino acids. V lost 8 bases to trimming and J lost 2 bases; unmatched junction nucleotides: 7. The germline gives CDR1 LNHDA, CDR2 SQIVND (reference sequence). The protocol was immunoSEQ multiplex PCR, while the TCRdb copy is restricted to in-frame clones and leaves out a portion. The table lists under 200,000 clones, less than 95% of them singletons. The TCR comes from a woman younger than 35 in good health and CMV-seropositive. V is TRBV19 and J is TRBJ1-2; 8 bases are shared with TRBD1. Material: PBMCs. The CDR3 loop is CASAIWTGNYGYTF. The DNA of the CDR3 is TGTGCCAGTGCTATTTGGACAGGGAACTATGGCTACACCTTC.